The 2 T cell receptor beta chains in this list originate from one sample, sequenced in a study of PD-1 blockade in classical Hodgkin lymphoma. Patients all relapsed after autologous stem cell transplantation, and there was variation in brentuximab vedotin exposure. Generated by immunoSEQ multiplex PCR, the TCRdb table keeps only in-frame clones and is missing some. Here the sample spans roughly 140,000 clones, approximately 80% being singletons. Here the sequenced sample was peripheral blood mononuclear cells (PBMCs), taken before the second cycle of nivolumab. The receptors were sampled from a human donor with classical Hodgkin lymphoma.

V usage is TRBV6-5 and J usage is TRBJ1-2; no definite D call. Germline V gene lookup returns CDR1 MNHEY and CDR2 SVGAGI. This CDR3 has 15 residues. With 2 bases removed from V and 0 bases from J, the gap between germline ends came to 10 bases. CDR3 in DNA: TGTGCCAGCAGTTACCGGAGGGCCCCTAACTATGGCTACACCTTC. Its translation: CASSYRRAPNYGYTF.

The chain carries TRBV6-6 and TRBJ1-2; no definite D call. The germline V gene has CDR1 MNHNY and CDR2 SVGAGI (reference sequence). The CDR3 consists of 14 residues. V was pared by 6 bases and J by 5 bases, with 16 bases between. The CDR3 reads CASSDLVWEYGYTF. CDR3 bases: TGTGCCAGCAGCGATTTGGTCTGGGAATATGGCTACACCTTC.